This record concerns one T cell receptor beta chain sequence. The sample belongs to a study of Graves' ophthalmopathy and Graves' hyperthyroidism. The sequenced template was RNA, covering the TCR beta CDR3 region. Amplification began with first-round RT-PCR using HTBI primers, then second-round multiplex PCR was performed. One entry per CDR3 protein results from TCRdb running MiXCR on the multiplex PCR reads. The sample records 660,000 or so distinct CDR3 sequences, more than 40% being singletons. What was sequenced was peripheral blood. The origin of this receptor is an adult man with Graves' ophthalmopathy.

The CDR3 DNA is TGTGCCAGCAGTTTTAGCGGGACAGAGACCCAGTACTTC. Translated, it gives CASSFSGTETQYF. The gene calls are TRBV9 and TRBJ2-5, with 8 bases matching TRBD2. Germline CDR1 and CDR2: SGDLS and YYNGEE. The V and J ends lost 5 bases and 4 bases, in that order; junction bases with no gene match: 4. This CDR3 contains 13 residues.